One and the same sample provided the 11 T cell receptor beta chains below, sequenced in a study of T cell repertoires in cytomegalovirus infection. Using its own MiXCR run on the reads, TCRdb lists one record per CDR3 protein. The repertoire holds fewer than 850,000 distinct CDR3 sequences, with just under 30% as singletons. These receptors lack a known antigen. The material sequenced was cultured CD8+ T cells from PBMCs, taken from culture after CMV antigen stimulation. Receptor source: a human donor in good health (CMV status not recorded). Some clones in this sample may be carry-over from other donors' samples.

This clonotype has only a few counts. The gene calls are TRBV5-6 and TRBJ2-6; TRBD2 matches 7 bases. J was trimmed by 2 bases and V by 5 bases; bases with no gene match: 16. CDR1 and CDR2 (germline): SGHDT, YYEEEE. The CDR3 is made up of 19 amino acids. As DNA, the CDR3 is TGTGCCAGCAGGAACCCGAGGAGCGGGGTGACGCCTGGGGCCAACGTCCTGACTTTC. This codes for CASRNPRSGVTPGANVLTF.

This clonotype occurred a few times. The J gene is TRBJ1-5, the V gene TRBV7-8; D remains ambiguous. The germline V gene has CDR1 SGHVS and CDR2 FQNEAQ. The CDR3 length is 15 residues. V shed 6 bases and J shed 1 base, with 13 bases lying between them. DNA of the CDR3: TGTGCCAGCAGTATACGTCTCGGGAGCAATCAGCCCCAGCATTTT. Protein sequence: CASSIRLGSNQPQHF.

The CDR3 sequence: CASSQGYRTRGYTF. The CDR3, as DNA: TGTGCCAGCAGCCAAGGTTATAGGACACGGGGCTACACCTTC. The rearrangement uses TRBV14 and TRBJ1-2; a possible D gene is TRBD1 (5 bases). CDR1 and CDR2 from the germline V gene are SGHDN and FVKESK. Between the trimmed V and J ends, which lost 1 base and 8 bases, there was a span of 14 bases. The CDR3 sequence is 14 residues long.

Only a few counts were recorded for this clonotype. J is TRBJ2-1 and V is TRBV7-9, with no clear D. The V end lost 7 bases, the J end lost 0 bases, and 13 bases lay between the germline ends. This CDR3 region has 15 residues. Looked up from germline, CDR1 is SEHNR and CDR2 is FQNEAQ (reference sequence). In DNA form, the CDR3 reads TGTGCCAGCACCTCCCCGCGGTACTCCTACAATGAGCAGTTCTTC. Residues: CASTSPRYSYNEQFF.

CDR3 coding DNA: TGTGCCAGCAGCTTACCCGCTACGGGACCGACCCACAATGAGCAGTTCTTC. Translating gives CASSLPATGPTHNEQFF. The chain recombines TRBV7-2 with TRBJ2-1, with D perhaps TRBD1 or TRBD2 (5 bases each). From germline, CDR1 is SGHTA and CDR2 FQGNSA. The CDR3 contains 17 residues. V dropped 2 bases and J dropped 5 bases, with 19 bases sitting between them.

The chain uses TRBV7-9 and TRBJ1-2, with D unclear. V lost 8 bases and J 5 bases, leaving 6 bases between the germline ends. Germline CDR1 and CDR2: SEHNR and FQNEAQ (reference sequence). The CDR3 has 10 amino acids. The CDR3 DNA reads as TGTGCCAGCGATCAGTATGGCTACACCTTC. It specifies CASDQYGYTF.

This clonotype has more than one count but fewer than ten. The genes are TRBV18 and TRBJ1-2; possibly TRBD1 for D (5 bases). This CDR3 has 17 residues. V shed 0 bases and J shed 0 bases, with 14 bases lying between them. Germline CDR1 and CDR2: KGHSH and LQKENI. The CDR3: CASSPPWGAQANYGYTF. CDR3 bases: TGTGCCAGCTCACCACCGTGGGGCGCCCAAGCTAACTATGGCTACACCTTC.

The chain combines TRBV5-8 with TRBJ1-1, with D unresolved. Trimming removed 3 bases from V and 7 bases from J, with 7 bases in between. Germline V lookup: CDR1 SGHTS, CDR2 YDEGEE. The length of the CDR3 is 11 residues. As DNA, the CDR3 is TGTGCCAGCAGCTACGTAGGTGAAGCTTTCTTT. Translated: CASSYVGEAFF.

This clonotype was seen more than once but under ten times. V gene TRBV28 combines with J gene TRBJ2-5, with D perhaps assigned TRBD1 or TRBD2 (5 bases each). Germline V CDR1 and CDR2: MDHEN, SYDVKM. The CDR3 is 14 amino acids. Trimming shortened V by 5 bases and J by 0 bases, and 10 bases separated the two germline ends. The CDR3 DNA reads TGTGCCAGCAGTCCCTTGGGGGACCAAGAGACCCAGTACTTC. Its protein product is CASSPLGDQETQYF.

This clonotype was seen only a few times. The chain recombines TRBV7-9 with TRBJ1-1; maybe TRBD1 (5 bases). The CDR3 consists of 14 residues. Germline-derived CDR1 and CDR2 are SEHNR and FQNEAQ (reference sequence). Trimming left V 5 bases short and J 2 bases short, with 12 bases between. The CDR3 DNA reads as TGTGCCAGCAGCCTCAGGGAGGGTAACACTGAAGCTTTCTTT. It specifies CASSLREGNTEAFF.

The table lists this clonotype with a count of one. V gene TRBV5-1 combines with J gene TRBJ2-1; TRBD1 matches 9 bases. The V gene's germline CDR1 is SGHRS and CDR2 YFSETQ. This CDR3 has 12 amino acids. The J segment lost 6 bases and the V segment lost 7 bases, leaving 2 bases of the junction unmatched. CDR3 residues: CASGGQGNEQFF. CDR3 bases: TGCGCCAGCGGGGGACAGGGCAATGAGCAGTTCTTC.